The next 27 T cell receptor beta chains were all read from a single sample in a study of T cell responses to AZD1222 COVID-19 vaccine. Sequencing was performed with immunoSEQ multiplex PCR; in TCRdb, only in-frame clones are kept and a portion is missing. This table holds about 110,000 clones, around 80% found once. The sequencing used peripheral blood, collected on day 0 of AZD1222 vaccination. Every receptor here comes from an adult in good health.

The genes are TRBV7-8 and TRBJ2-7; TRBD2 is a possible D gene (6 bases). The V and J ends lost 5 bases and 2 bases respectively, with 13 bases between them. The CDR3 covers 14 residues. Germline assignment: CDR1 SGHVS and CDR2 FQNEAQ. CDR3 sequence (DNA): TGTGCCAGCAGCCTCCGGGACTTTACCTACGAGCAGTACTTC. Protein sequence: CASSLRDFTYEQYF. Combining the CDR3 with reference TRBV7-8 and TRBJ2-7 gives the whole variable domain GAGVSQSPRYKVAKRGQDVALRCDPISGHVSLFWYQQALGQGPEFLTYFQNEAQLDKSGLPSDRFFAERPEGSVSTLKIQRTQQEDSAVYLCASSLRDFTYEQYFGPGTRLTVT.

The rearrangement uses TRBV4-3 and TRBJ2-2; TRBD1 agrees at 8 bases. Germline V CDR1 and CDR2: LGHNA, YSLEER. The CDR3 is 18 residues long. V trimming: 4 bases; J trimming: 7 bases; junction bases outside the gene matches: 17. CDR3 residues: CASSPSPLRTGWDGELFF. The DNA for the CDR3 is TGCGCCAGCAGCCCTTCCCCTTTACGGACAGGGTGGGACGGGGAGCTGTTTTTT.

The genes are TRBV23-1 and TRBJ2-1; D not resolved. TRBV23-1 is identified as an open reading frame with a role that is uncertain. The CDR3 is 10 amino acids. V was trimmed by 4 bases and J by 8 bases, leaving 3 bases between them. The CDR3 is CASSPDEQFF. DNA for the CDR3: TGCGCCAGCAGTCCGGATGAGCAGTTCTTC.

The chain is built from TRBV18 and TRBJ1-2; D not certain. Germline V gene lookup returns CDR1 KGHSH and CDR2 LQKENI. V gave up 2 bases and J gave up 4 bases, with 5 bases separating them. The CDR3 runs 12 residues. CDR3 residues: CASSPVSYGYTF. CDR3 nucleotides: TGTGCCAGCTCACCAGTTTCCTATGGCTACACCTTC.

The chain has TRBV27 and TRBJ2-5; D unresolved. This CDR3 region has 12 residues. Deletions cut 6 bases from V and 1 base from J, with 6 bases between. CDR1 MNHEY and CDR2 SMNVEV come from the germline V gene (reference sequence). The CDR3 DNA is TGTGCCAGCAGGGGAATCCAAGAGACCCAGTACTTC. It yields the protein CASRGIQETQYF.

There are a few counts of this clone. The V gene is TRBV7-3, the J gene TRBJ2-1; 14 bases are shared with TRBD2. This CDR3 is 16 amino acids long. J lost 7 bases, V lost 5 bases, and 7 bases had no gene match. The germline V gene has CDR1 SGHTA and CDR2 FQGTGA. The CDR3 region has the DNA TGTGCCAGCAGCCAAGTCGGACTAGCGGGGGGTAATGAGCAGTTCTTC. Its protein is CASSQVGLAGGNEQFF.

This rearrangement joins TRBV5-4 to TRBJ1-1; a weak D match, TRBD1 (5 bases). Germline loops: CDR1 SGHNT, CDR2 YYREEE (reference sequence). Trimming shortened V by 2 bases and J by 0 bases, and 11 bases separated the two germline ends. The CDR3 covers 15 residues. CDR3 in amino acids: CASSFLGRMNTEAFF. The CDR3 nucleotides read TGTGCCAGCAGCTTTTTGGGGCGAATGAACACTGAAGCTTTCTTT. Full variable domain (missing parts from reference TRBV5-4 and TRBJ1-1): ETGVTQSPTHLIKTRGQQVTLRCSSQSGHNTVSWYQQALGQGPQFIFQYYREEENGRGNFPPRFSGLQFPNYSSELNVNALELDDSALYLCASSFLGRMNTEAFFGQGTRLTVV.

CDR3 loop: CASTGGGRTEAFF. The DNA of the CDR3 is TGTGCCAGCACCGGAGGGGGCCGGACTGAAGCTTTCTTT. This chain joins TRBV6-5 and TRBJ1-1; 7 bases map to TRBD1. J gave up 5 bases and V 7 bases, and 7 bases lay outside the gene matches. The germline V gene encodes CDR1 MNHEY and CDR2 SVGAGI. This CDR3 has 13 residues.

The genes are TRBV19 and TRBJ2-3; 8 positions agree with TRBD2. CDR1 LNHDA and CDR2 SQIVND come from the germline V gene (reference sequence). The CDR3 has 13 amino acids. V was clipped by 6 bases and J by 7 bases; unmatched bases: 6. The CDR3 DNA reads TGTGCCAGTAGGGAGCGGGGGATTAATACGCAGTATTTT. Protein sequence: CASRERGINTQYF.

This clone was observed a few times. The chain employs TRBV2 and TRBJ1-2; weak D call: TRBD1 (6 bases). Trimming cost V 6 bases and J 8 bases, with 19 bases left between them. The CDR3 covers 14 residues. Germline V lookup: CDR1 SNHLY, CDR2 FYNNEI. Here the CDR3 DNA reads TGTGCCAGCAGCGAGAGGACAGACCCTAGAGGCTACACCTTC. Protein sequence: CASSERTDPRGYTF.

This clone was seen a few times. The same CDR3 also results from other DNA sequences found in this sample. The chain employs TRBV5-4 and TRBJ1-1; D gene ambiguous. This CDR3 region has 13 residues. Looked up from germline, CDR1 is SGHNT and CDR2 is YYREEE (reference sequence). Trimming took off 0 bases at V and 8 bases at J, with 11 bases between the two ends. The CDR3 DNA follows: TGTGCCAGCAGCTTGGAGTTGCCAGAGGAAGCTTTCTTT. This translates into CASSLELPEEAFF.

The V and J genes are TRBV6-6 and TRBJ1-3, with D unresolved. The CDR3 length is 14 residues. Trimming took 5 bases from V and 4 from J, leaving 12 bases between them. Germline lookup yields CDR1 MNHNY and CDR2 SVGAGI (reference sequence). The CDR3 DNA is TGTGCCAGCAGTACGACTCTTTTCGGAAACACCATATATTTT. Translation gives CASSTTLFGNTIYF.

The gene calls are TRBV4-1 and TRBJ2-4, with TRBD1 matching 12 bases. The V gene's germline CDR1 is MGHRA and CDR2 YSYEKL. The CDR3 runs to 18 residues. After removal of 4 bases from V and 6 bases from J, the junction contained 13 bases not matched to a gene. The CDR3 sequence is CASSLPSPRDRGRNIQYF. The DNA of the CDR3 is TGCGCCAGCAGCCTACCATCCCCAAGGGACAGGGGGCGAAACATTCAGTACTTC.

The chain employs TRBV11-2 and TRBJ2-7, with D maybe TRBD2 (6 bases). The germline gives CDR1 SGHAT, CDR2 FQNNGV. The germline V and J ends were trimmed by 5 bases and 0 bases, with 17 bases remaining between them. The CDR3 covers 16 residues. The CDR3 spells CASSAGGTYSSYEQYF. CDR3 coding DNA: TGTGCCAGCAGCGCGGGCGGGACTTATAGCTCCTACGAGCAGTACTTC.

The gene calls are TRBV19 and TRBJ2-5, with TRBD1 as a possible D gene (7 bases). CDR1 and CDR2 from the germline V gene are LNHDA and SQIVND (reference sequence). Deletions cut 5 bases from V and 5 bases from J, with 12 bases between. This CDR3 has 13 amino acids. Written as DNA, the CDR3 is TGTGCCAGTAGTCCAGGGGGGTACGAGACCCAGTACTTC. It encodes CASSPGGYETQYF.

The V gene is TRBV2, the J gene TRBJ1-2, with TRBD1 identical over 8 bases. Germline values: CDR1 SNHLY, CDR2 FYNNEI. J gave up 2 bases and V 8 bases, and 7 bases lay outside the gene matches. This CDR3 has 14 residues. CDR3 loop: CASLETGVNYGYTF. CDR3 nucleotides: TGTGCCAGCTTAGAGACAGGGGTCAACTATGGCTACACCTTC.

The chain carries TRBV10-2 and TRBJ1-2, with a possible D match to TRBD1 (5 bases). V lost 3 bases and J 5 bases, leaving 16 bases between the germline ends. There are 15 residues in the CDR3. Germline V gene sequence: CDR1 WSHSY, CDR2 SAAADI. The CDR3 loop is CASSESFRVAYGYTF. For the CDR3, the DNA is TGCGCCAGCAGTGAATCCTTCAGGGTTGCATATGGCTACACCTTC.

The sample holds one count of this clone. The gene calls are TRBV5-1 and TRBJ2-7; D is possibly TRBD1 or TRBD2 (5 bases each). The germline V gene encodes CDR1 SGHRS and CDR2 YFSETQ. Trimming stripped 0 bases from V and 7 bases from J, with 17 bases between. The CDR3 length is 15 residues. Written as DNA, the CDR3 is TGCGCCAGCAGCTTGGCCGGGACCGGAGATAGGGAGCAGTACTTC. Translation: CASSLAGTGDREQYF.

This chain uses TRBV19 with TRBJ1-4; 9 nucleotides line up with TRBD1. The ends lost 10 bases at V and 6 bases at J; junction bases unmatched: 6. This CDR3 spans 13 amino acids. CDR1 LNHDA and CDR2 SQIVND come from the germline V gene (reference sequence). The CDR3 nucleotides read TGTGCCACCAGACAGGGGGTATATGAAAAACTGTTTTTT. Translating it yields CATRQGVYEKLFF.

The DNA for the CDR3 is TGTGCAAGTCGCCCCCTTAATGGTACTCAGCCCCAGCATTTT. It yields the protein CASRPLNGTQPQHF. The chain joins TRBV12-2 to TRBJ1-5. TRBV12-2 is a pseudogene. The CDR3 consists of 14 residues.

The chain uses TRBV7-8 and TRBJ1-3; D not certain. From germline, CDR1 is SGHVS and CDR2 FQNEAQ. The V end was cut by 5 bases, the J end by 8 bases, with 28 bases between. The CDR3 is 18 amino acids. The CDR3 is CASSPSSPSNSESHTIYF. CDR3 DNA: TGTGCCAGCAGCCCCTCGAGTCCTTCTAACTCAGAGAGTCACACCATATATTTT.

The V call is TRBV19, the J call TRBJ2-3; no firm D call. Germline loops: CDR1 LNHDA, CDR2 SQIVND (reference sequence). The CDR3 has 14 amino acids. The V end lost 2 bases, the J end lost 11 bases, and 17 bases lay between the germline ends. In DNA form, the CDR3 reads TGTGCCAGTAGTATACGTTCAGACAACTCAGAGCAGTATTTT. Residues: CASSIRSDNSEQYF.

This sequence joins TRBV9 and TRBJ2-5; possible D gene TRBD1, 5 bases. Trimming shortened V by 5 bases and J by 3 bases, and 11 bases separated the two germline ends. Germline CDR1 and CDR2: SGDLS and YYNGEE. The CDR3 runs 13 residues. The CDR3 nucleotides are TGTGCCAGCAGTCCAGGACAAGAAGAGACCCAGTACTTC. This gives the protein CASSPGQEETQYF. The whole variable domain, filled in from reference TRBV9 and TRBJ2-5, reads DSGVTQTPKHLITATGQRVTLRCSPRSGDLSVYWYQQSLDQGLQFLIQYYNGEERAKGNILERFSAQQFPDLHSELNLSSLELGDSALYFCASSPGQEETQYFGPGTRLLVL.

This rearrangement joins TRBV4-3 to TRBJ1-4, with D possibly being TRBD1 (5 bases). The CDR3 sequence is 18 residues long. The V end was cut by 0 bases, the J end by 8 bases, with 22 bases between. CDR1 is LGHNA and CDR2 is YSLEER in the germline V gene. This CDR3 reads CASSQEVTVPDRGEKLFF. Written as DNA, the CDR3 is TGCGCCAGCAGCCAAGAGGTCACAGTTCCGGACCGGGGGGAAAAACTGTTTTTT.

Comments on this clone: The junction departs from the called germline gene at one end, perhaps through a read error. The chain is built from TRBV7-2 and TRBJ2-7; TRBD2 matches at 7 bases. The CDR3 has 18 residues. In germline, CDR1 is SGHTA, CDR2 FQGNSA. This CDR3 reads CASSVATAGVSIGYEQYF. For the CDR3, the DNA is TGTGCCAGCAGCGTAGCGACTGCGGGGGTCTCTATCGGTTACGAGCAGTACTTC.

This clone was counted once. The rearrangement links TRBV12-5 to TRBJ2-3, with D possibly matching TRBD2 (5 bases). The length of the CDR3 is 12 residues. V shed 4 bases and J shed 8 bases, with 10 bases lying between them. From germline, CDR1 is LGHNT and CDR2 FRNRAP. The CDR3 DNA follows: TGTGCTAGTGGTTCCCTTGCGGGTACGCAGTATTTT. It is translated as CASGSLAGTQYF.

This chain joins TRBV6-2 or TRBV6-3 and TRBJ2-6; possible D gene TRBD1, 6 bases. V shed 0 bases and J shed 4 bases, with 22 bases lying between them. This CDR3 region has 20 residues. Germline loops: CDR1 MNHEY, CDR2 SVGEGT. The DNA for the CDR3 is TGTGCCAGCAGTTACTCGAGACCAGGGGAAACGTACCCCGGGGCCAACGTCCTGACTTTC. As protein: CASSYSRPGETYPGANVLTF.